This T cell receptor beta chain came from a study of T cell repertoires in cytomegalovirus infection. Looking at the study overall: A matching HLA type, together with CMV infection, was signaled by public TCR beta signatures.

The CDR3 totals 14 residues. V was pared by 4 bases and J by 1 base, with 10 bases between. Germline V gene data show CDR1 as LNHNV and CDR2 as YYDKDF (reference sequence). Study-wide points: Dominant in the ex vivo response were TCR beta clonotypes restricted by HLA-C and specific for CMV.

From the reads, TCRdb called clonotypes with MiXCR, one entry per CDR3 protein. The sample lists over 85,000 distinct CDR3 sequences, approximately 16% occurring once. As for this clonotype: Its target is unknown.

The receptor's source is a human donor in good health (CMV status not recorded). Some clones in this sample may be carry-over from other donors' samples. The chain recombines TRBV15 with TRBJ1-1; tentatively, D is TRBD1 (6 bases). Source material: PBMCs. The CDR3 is CATSNQGGNTEAFF. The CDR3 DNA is TGTGCCACCAGCAACCAAGGGGGGAACACTGAAGCTTTCTTT.